This TCR beta chain was sequenced in a study of spatial heterogeneity in lung cancer. TCRdb re-analysed the 5' RACE reads in MiXCR, keeping a single row per CDR3 protein. The sample yields tens of thousands of distinct CDR3 sequences, about an eighth seen once. Trimming removed 5 bases from V and 7 bases from J, with 12 bases in between. The CDR3 contains 11 residues. CDR1 and CDR2 from the germline V gene are DFQATT and SNEGSKA (reference sequence). A few counts support this clonotype. This sample's time point: sample taken at primary tumor resection. The study sequenced unsorted whole RNA from tumor, nontumor lung or frozen PBMC. Patients with untreated early-stage non-small cell lung cancer, numbering approximately 79, were the donors.

The receptor was isolated from a male donor with early-stage non-small cell lung cancer. The sample consisted of PBMCs, taken at surgery. The chain recombines TRBV20-1 with TRBJ2-7; D possibly corresponds to TRBD2 (6 bases). CDR3 protein: CSALAWEEQYF. CDR3 sequence (DNA): TGCAGTGCTCTAGCGTGGGAGGAGCAGTACTTC.